This T cell receptor beta chain was observed in a study of response to subunit inactivated influenza vaccine. TCRdb reanalysed the RT-PCR reads using MiXCR and keeps one entry per CDR3 protein. Of a few hundred thousand distinct CDR3 sequences in the sample, 11% to 15% are singletons; the top ten hold around 10%. Study-level findings and limits: A suggestion made by the authors is that each seasonal influenza vaccination recruits few new T cells.

This CDR3 has 11 amino acids. Between the trimmed V and J ends, which lost 2 bases and 7 bases, there was a span of 7 bases. Germline V gives CDR1 DFQATT, CDR2 SNEGSKA (reference sequence). Notes on this clonotype: The antigen remains undetermined.

The material sequenced was PBMCs from blood, taken 11 to 12 days after vaccination. The sequence was obtained from a man aged 50 or older who received an inactivated influenza vaccine. This sequence joins TRBV20-1 and TRBJ2-3; no reliable D call. CDR3 sequence (DNA): TGCAGTGCTAGACTAGTTCATACGCAGTATTTT. As protein: CSARLVHTQYF.